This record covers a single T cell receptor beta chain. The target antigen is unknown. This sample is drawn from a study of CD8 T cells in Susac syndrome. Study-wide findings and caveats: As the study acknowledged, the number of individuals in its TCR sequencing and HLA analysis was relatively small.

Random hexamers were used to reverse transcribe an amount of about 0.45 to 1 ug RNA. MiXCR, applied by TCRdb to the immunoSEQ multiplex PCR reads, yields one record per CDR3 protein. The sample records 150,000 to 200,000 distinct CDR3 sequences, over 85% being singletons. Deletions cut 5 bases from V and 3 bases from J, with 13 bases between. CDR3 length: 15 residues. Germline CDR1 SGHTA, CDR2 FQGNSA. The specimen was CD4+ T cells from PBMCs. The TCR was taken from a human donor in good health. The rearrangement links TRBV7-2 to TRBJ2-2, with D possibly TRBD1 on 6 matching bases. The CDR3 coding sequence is TGTGCCAGCAGCCAGGGACAATTTTACACCGGGGAGCTGTTTTTT. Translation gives CASSQGQFYTGELFF.